Listed below are T cell receptor beta chains from one sample, sequenced in a study of cytomegalovirus exposure and HLA in healthy donors. Sequenced by immunoSEQ multiplex PCR; TCRdb stores in-frame clones only, minus some. The sample has about 190,000 clones, roughly 75% seen once. The sequencing input was PBMCs. The receptors shown here come from a man aged 30-40 years in good health and CMV-seropositive. The CDR3 runs from the conserved cysteine through the conserved F or W. Fields, in order: D gene, J gene, V gene, clone size, CDR3 protein, CDR3 DNA. The D gene is left open where the match is weak. Clone size appears in some rows only: once, few, many, or a class for an expanded clone.

NA TRBJ1-1 TRBV2 NA CASSPQREAFF TGTGCCAGCAGTCCACAGAGAGAAGCTTTCTTT
NA TRBJ2-1 TRBV6-5 once CASSYSSSGNEQFF TGTGCCAGCAGTTACTCTTCTTCGGGGAATGAGCAGTTCTTC
NA TRBJ2-7 TRBV15 NA CATSRDSYEQYF TGTGCCACCAGCAGAGACAGTTACGAGCAGTACTTC
TRBD1 TRBJ2-1 TRBV9 NA CASSVATGTGDVGPYNEQFF TGTGCCAGCAGCGTAGCCACCGGGACAGGGGACGTCGGTCCCTACAATGAGCAGTTCTTC
NA TRBJ1-2 TRBV30 NA CAWSVRALGGYTF TGTGCCTGGTCAGTGAGGGCCCTTGGTGGCTACACCTTC
TRBD1 TRBJ1-1 TRBV5-1 NA CASSPLTTGGNTEAFF TGCGCCAGCAGCCCCCTAACGACAGGGGGGAACACTGAAGCTTTCTTT
NA TRBJ2-7 TRBV7-9 NA CGVRLQGDEQYF TGTGGCGTCCGGCTTCAAGGGGACGAGCAGTACTTC
TRBD2 TRBJ2-3 TRBV30 NA CAWSLAGGSTDTQYF TGTGCCTGGAGTTTAGCGGGAGGGAGCACAGATACGCAGTATTTT
TRBD1 TRBJ1-2 TRBV7-2 NA CATSGTGGSSYGYTF TGTGCCACCTCGGGTACAGGGGGCTCTAGCTATGGCTACACCTTC
TRBD2 TRBJ2-2 TRBV19 NA CASSIDLRIAGGSYTGELFF TGTGCCAGTAGTATAGATCTTAGGATAGCGGGAGGGTCGTACACCGGGGAGCTGTTTTTT
NA TRBJ2-1 TRBV25-1 NA CASSEGVGREFF TGTGCCAGCAGTGAAGGGGTCGGGAGAGAGTTCTTC
NA TRBJ2-5 TRBV12-5 NA CASTQADQETQYF TGTGCTAGCACCCAGGCCGACCAAGAGACCCAGTACTTC
NA TRBJ2-5 TRBV6-5 NA CATTSPGETQYF TGTGCCACTACTAGCCCGGGCGAGACCCAGTACTTC
TRBD1 TRBJ2-2 TRBV7-2 NA CASQRQGTGELFF TGTGCCAGCCAGAGACAGGGGACCGGGGAGCTGTTTTTT
TRBD1 TRBJ1-4 TRBV2 NA CASTRNGARGTTNEKLFF TGTGCCAGCACCAGAAATGGGGCCAGGGGGACTACTAATGAAAAACTGTTTTTT
TRBD1 TRBJ2-7 TRBV29-1 once CSVARDSSYEQYF TGCAGCGTTGCACGGGACAGCTCCTACGAGCAGTACTTC
TRBD1 TRBJ2-7 TRBV6-5 NA CASSYSAGGVEQYF TGTGCCAGCAGTTACTCGGCAGGGGGCGTCGAGCAGTACTTC
NA TRBJ1-1 TRBV6-5 few CASSYYDTNTEAFF TGTGCCAGCAGTTACTACGACACCAACACTGAAGCTTTCTTT
TRBD1 TRBJ2-7 TRBV2 NA CASRPLTGGSSYEQYF TGTGCCAGCAGACCCCTGACAGGGGGGAGCTCCTACGAGCAGTACTTC
TRBD1 TRBJ1-4 TRBV9 NA CASTRTGGAVTNEKLFF TGTGCCAGCACCCGGACAGGGGGCGCGGTAACTAATGAAAAACTGTTTTTT
NA TRBJ1-1 TRBV30 NA CAWSVGGGYTEAFF TGTGCCTGGAGTGTAGGTGGGGGGTACACTGAAGCTTTCTTT
TRBD2 TRBJ2-3 TRBV15 NA CATSRGDLAGGSAWADTQYF TGTGCCACCAGCAGAGGTGACTTAGCGGGAGGGAGCGCTTGGGCAGATACGCAGTATTTT
TRBD2 TRBJ2-2 TRBV4-3 few CASSQGAGVGPGELFF TGCGCCAGCAGCCAAGGCGCGGGAGTGGGGCCCGGGGAGCTGTTTTTT
NA TRBJ1-6 TRBV6-5 once CASKDGDSPLHF TGTGCCAGCAAGGACGGGGATTCACCCCTCCACTTT
NA TRBJ2-2 TRBV4-3 NA CASSQDQGLYTGELFF TGCGCCAGCAGCCAAGATCAGGGCCTATACACCGGGGAGCTGTTTTTT
NA TRBJ2-4 TRBV12-1 many CASSFDGKNIQYF TGTGCCAGCAGCTTTGACGGGAAGAACATTCAGTACTTC
TRBD2 TRBJ2-5 TRBV18 once CASSPQRLAGEETQYF TGTGCCAGCTCACCACAACGGTTAGCGGGTGAAGAGACCCAGTACTTC
TRBD2 TRBJ2-1 TRBV27 NA CATRPGTSGRGKQFF TGTGCCACCCGCCCTGGGACTAGCGGGAGAGGGAAGCAGTTCTTC
NA TRBJ2-3 TRBV27 NA CASSLGRGDTQYF TGTGCCAGCAGTTTGGGGCGTGGAGATACGCAGTATTTT
NA TRBJ1-2 TRBV5-5 NA CASSLDTLSNYGYTF TGTGCCAGCAGCTTGGATACATTATCGAACTATGGCTACACCTTC
TRBD2 TRBJ2-3 TRBV7-3 few CASSLSGAATDTQYF TGTGCCAGCAGCCTTAGCGGGGCGGCCACAGATACGCAGTATTTT
TRBD2 TRBJ2-5 TRBV5-1 NA CASSLGLAGEGETQYF TGCGCCAGCAGCTTGGGTCTGGCGGGAGAGGGAGAGACCCAGTACTTC